Listed below are T cell receptor beta chains from one sample, sequenced in a study of PD-1 blockade in classical Hodgkin lymphoma. Clones were sequenced by immunoSEQ multiplex PCR, and TCRdb holds only the in-frame ones, with some missing. The sample consists of 40,000 to 45,000 clones, around 80% of them appearing once. Sequencing used peripheral blood mononuclear cells (PBMCs), obtained at baseline. The receptor set was obtained from a human donor with classical Hodgkin lymphoma. The CDR3 runs from the conserved cysteine through the conserved F or W. Fields, in order: clone size, J gene, CDR3 length, V gene, D gene, CDR3 protein, CDR3 DNA. The D gene is left open where the match is weak. Size tells how often a clone was seen (once, few, many) or the class of an expanded clone, and some rows leave it out.

abundance: -
j_gene: TRBJ2-3
len: 14
v_gene: TRBV9
d_gene: TRBD2
CDR3aa: CASSISGGGDTQYF
CDR3nt: TGTGCCAGCAGCATTAGCGGGGGGGGAGATACGCAGTATTTT

abundance: -
j_gene: TRBJ2-3
len: 21
v_gene: TRBV21-1
d_gene: -
CDR3aa: CASSKAPGVAGGTTSTDTQYF
CDR3nt: -

abundance: -
j_gene: TRBJ2-5
len: 13
v_gene: TRBV27
d_gene: -
CDR3aa: CASSLGSQETQYF
CDR3nt: TGTGCCAGCAGTTTAGGGTCACAAGAGACCCAGTACTTC

abundance: -
j_gene: TRBJ1-1
len: 14
v_gene: TRBV10-3
d_gene: -
CDR3aa: CAISGQYENTEAFF
CDR3nt: TGTGCCATCAGTGGGCAATACGAGAACACTGAAGCTTTCTTT

abundance: -
j_gene: TRBJ2-2
len: 15
v_gene: TRBV7-2
d_gene: -
CDR3aa: CASSSLGGYTGELFF
CDR3nt: TGTGCCAGCAGCTCACTAGGAGGGTACACCGGGGAGCTGTTTTTT

abundance: few
j_gene: TRBJ2-3
len: 18
v_gene: TRBV7-2
d_gene: TRBD2
CDR3aa: CASSSIYRGGRSTDTQYF
CDR3nt: TGTGCCAGCAGCTCCATCTACCGGGGGGGGCGCAGCACAGATACGCAGTATTTT

abundance: -
j_gene: TRBJ2-5
len: 17
v_gene: TRBV2
d_gene: -
CDR3aa: CASSGPLGHTVGETQYF
CDR3nt: TGTGCCAGCAGTGGACCCCTTGGACACACGGTAGGGGAGACCCAGTACTTC

abundance: -
j_gene: TRBJ2-2
len: 18
v_gene: TRBV30
d_gene: TRBD2
CDR3aa: CAWSSLRRGGFYTGELFF
CDR3nt: TGTGCCTGGAGCTCCCTTAGGCGCGGGGGTTTTTACACCGGGGAGCTGTTTTTT

abundance: -
j_gene: TRBJ2-3
len: 14
v_gene: TRBV9
d_gene: -
CDR3aa: CASSVDRLTDTQYF
CDR3nt: TGTGCCAGCAGCGTAGATCGTCTCACAGATACGCAGTATTTT

abundance: -
j_gene: TRBJ2-5
len: 15
v_gene: TRBV11-2
d_gene: TRBD2
CDR3aa: CASSLWTSAQETQYF
CDR3nt: TGTGCCAGCAGCTTATGGACTAGCGCCCAAGAGACCCAGTACTTC

abundance: -
j_gene: TRBJ1-5
len: 14
v_gene: TRBV30
d_gene: -
CDR3aa: CAWGNENSNQPQHF
CDR3nt: TGTGCCTGGGGGAACGAGAATAGCAATCAGCCCCAGCATTTT

abundance: -
j_gene: TRBJ2-3
len: 16
v_gene: TRBV15
d_gene: TRBD1
CDR3aa: CATSRDFAQGTDTQYF
CDR3nt: TGTGCCACCAGCAGAGACTTCGCACAGGGGACAGATACGCAGTATTTT

abundance: -
j_gene: TRBJ1-1
len: 11
v_gene: TRBV7-9
d_gene: -
CDR3aa: CASSLTGEAFF
CDR3nt: TGTGCCAGCAGCTTAACAGGAGAAGCTTTCTTT

abundance: -
j_gene: TRBJ2-3
len: 17
v_gene: TRBV30
d_gene: TRBD2
CDR3aa: CAWSPTGLADSTDTQYF
CDR3nt: TGTGCCTGGAGTCCCACCGGACTAGCGGACAGCACAGATACGCAGTATTTT

abundance: -
j_gene: TRBJ1-5
len: 14
v_gene: TRBV5-6
d_gene: -
CDR3aa: CASSSADSGGPQHF
CDR3nt: TGTGCCAGCAGCTCTGCTGACAGTGGTGGGCCCCAGCATTTT

abundance: -
j_gene: TRBJ2-5
len: 16
v_gene: TRBV30
d_gene: TRBD2
CDR3aa: CAWSDGTSGGQETQYF
CDR3nt: TGTGCCTGGAGCGACGGGACTAGCGGGGGTCAAGAGACCCAGTACTTC

abundance: once
j_gene: TRBJ1-2
len: 15
v_gene: TRBV11-2
d_gene: TRBD1
CDR3aa: CASSLGWTGNYGYTF
CDR3nt: TGTGCCAGCAGCTTAGGCTGGACAGGGAACTATGGCTACACCTTC

abundance: few
j_gene: TRBJ1-4
len: 18
v_gene: TRBV7-8
d_gene: -
CDR3aa: CASSLARHYKTTNEKLFF
CDR3nt: TGTGCCAGCAGCTTAGCCAGGCATTACAAAACAACTAATGAAAAACTGTTTTTT

abundance: -
j_gene: TRBJ1-1
len: 14
v_gene: TRBV5-1
d_gene: -
CDR3aa: CASTLLDANTEAFF
CDR3nt: TGCGCCAGCACACTTTTGGACGCGAACACTGAAGCTTTCTTT

abundance: few
j_gene: TRBJ1-2
len: 13
v_gene: TRBV5-5
d_gene: TRBD1
CDR3aa: CASSLWTGSGYTF
CDR3nt: TGTGCCAGCAGCCTATGGACAGGGTCTGGCTACACCTTC

abundance: few
j_gene: TRBJ2-7
len: 14
v_gene: TRBV10-1
d_gene: -
CDR3aa: CASSGGTRSYEQYF
CDR3nt: TGCGCCAGCAGTGGCGGTACTAGGAGCTACGAGCAGTACTTC

abundance: -
j_gene: TRBJ2-7
len: 14
v_gene: TRBV7-6
d_gene: -
CDR3aa: CASSPLVSSYEQYF
CDR3nt: TGTGCCAGCAGCCCCCTGGTCAGCTCCTACGAGCAGTACTTC

abundance: -
j_gene: TRBJ1-1
len: 12
v_gene: TRBV5-5
d_gene: -
CDR3aa: CASSLFVREAFF
CDR3nt: TGTGCCAGCAGCTTGTTCGTCCGCGAAGCTTTCTTT

abundance: -
j_gene: TRBJ1-1
len: 14
v_gene: TRBV6-5
d_gene: -
CDR3aa: CASSPWNLNTEAFF
CDR3nt: TGTGCCAGCAGTCCCTGGAACCTGAACACTGAAGCTTTCTTT

abundance: -
j_gene: TRBJ2-4
len: 18
v_gene: TRBV11-2
d_gene: -
CDR3aa: CASSPHGAVELAKNIQYF
CDR3nt: TGTGCCAGCAGCCCCCATGGGGCCGTGGAACTAGCCAAAAACATTCAGTACTTC

abundance: -
j_gene: TRBJ2-5
len: 15
v_gene: TRBV15
d_gene: -
CDR3aa: CATSREILAGETQYF
CDR3nt: TGTGCCACCAGCAGAGAGATTCTAGCCGGCGAGACCCAGTACTTC

abundance: -
j_gene: TRBJ2-1
len: 18
v_gene: TRBV5-1
d_gene: TRBD2
CDR3aa: CASSLARTSGHIYNEQFF
CDR3nt: TGCGCCAGCAGCTTGGCCAGGACTAGCGGACATATCTACAATGAGCAGTTCTTC

abundance: few
j_gene: TRBJ1-1
len: 12
v_gene: TRBV10-3
d_gene: -
CDR3aa: CAISDRGTEAFF
CDR3nt: TGTGCCATCAGTGATCGGGGGACTGAAGCTTTCTTT

abundance: -
j_gene: TRBJ2-3
len: 16
v_gene: TRBV7-2
d_gene: TRBD2
CDR3aa: CASSLLSGASIDTQYF
CDR3nt: TGTGCCAGCAGCCTACTTAGCGGGGCCTCGATAGATACGCAGTATTTT

abundance: -
j_gene: TRBJ2-5
len: 16
v_gene: TRBV6-5
d_gene: TRBD2
CDR3aa: CASSYNGGAVGETQYF
CDR3nt: TGTGCCAGCAGTTACAACGGGGGGGCAGTAGGGGAGACCCAGTACTTC

abundance: -
j_gene: TRBJ1-4
len: 13
v_gene: TRBV29-1
d_gene: TRBD1
CDR3aa: CSVLTGGGEKLFF
CDR3nt: TGCAGCGTCCTGACAGGGGGAGGGGAAAAACTGTTTTTT

abundance: few
j_gene: TRBJ1-1
len: 15
v_gene: TRBV18
d_gene: -
CDR3aa: CASSPSIGGKTEAFF
CDR3nt: TGTGCCAGCTCACCCTCCATAGGGGGAAAGACTGAAGCTTTCTTT

abundance: -
j_gene: TRBJ1-1
len: 13
v_gene: TRBV30
d_gene: -
CDR3aa: CAWSVTGGTEAFF
CDR3nt: TGTGCCTGGAGCGTCACTGGGGGGACTGAAGCTTTCTTT